This TCR beta chain was recorded in a study of cytomegalovirus exposure and HLA in healthy donors. As for this clone: Its antigen is not identified.

Study-level results: In all likelihood, a cluster of highly shared sequence variants was a sequencing artifact. Later analysis demonstrated an association between a missense DCLRE1C variant and TCR beta V- and J-gene trimming. An analysis that came later showed most CMV-associated TCR beta chains appearing HLA-restricted.

The primer mix had 60 Vbeta and 13 Jbeta primers. Sequencing was performed with immunoSEQ multiplex PCR; in TCRdb, only in-frame clones are kept and a portion is missing. The repertoire consists of under 200,000 clones, with about 80% occurring once and the leading ten covering approximately 2%. The TCR was taken from a man aged 35-49 years in good health and CMV-seronegative. Sequencing used PBMCs.

CDR3 DNA sequence: TGTGCCATCAGTCGGGATGGGTACAATGAGCAGTTCTTC. This codes for CAISRDGYNEQFF. The chain has TRBV10-3 and TRBJ2-1, with D perhaps matching TRBD2 (5 bases). The CDR3 runs to 13 residues. V was shortened by 5 bases and J by 4 bases, with 9 bases between the two germline ends. CDR1 is ENHRY and CDR2 is SYGVKD in the germline V gene.